This T cell receptor beta chain originates from a study of blood T cell repertoires in COVID-19. Germline CDR1 and CDR2: SGHAT and FQNNGV. V lost 6 bases and J lost 5; bases outside the gene matches: 12. The CDR3 has 15 residues. This clone was seen just once. Authors' processing steps: The assay estimated nucleated cells by amplifying reference gene primers. Profiled with immunoSEQ multiplex PCR; TCRdb holds only in-frame clones, not every one. D and trimming were read from the DNA, whereas the V and J calls and clone size are those reported in that table. Of about 27,000 clones in the sample, 91% were seen once.

The receptor was isolated from a human donor with active COVID-19. The donor label of this sample is uncertain. This sequence joins TRBV11-2 and TRBJ2-5; 7 bases line up with TRBD1. The sample comprised peripheral blood. The CDR3 is CASRQGTAQTETQYF. In DNA, the CDR3 is TGTGCCAGCAGACAAGGGACAGCCCAGACGGAGACCCAGTACTTC.